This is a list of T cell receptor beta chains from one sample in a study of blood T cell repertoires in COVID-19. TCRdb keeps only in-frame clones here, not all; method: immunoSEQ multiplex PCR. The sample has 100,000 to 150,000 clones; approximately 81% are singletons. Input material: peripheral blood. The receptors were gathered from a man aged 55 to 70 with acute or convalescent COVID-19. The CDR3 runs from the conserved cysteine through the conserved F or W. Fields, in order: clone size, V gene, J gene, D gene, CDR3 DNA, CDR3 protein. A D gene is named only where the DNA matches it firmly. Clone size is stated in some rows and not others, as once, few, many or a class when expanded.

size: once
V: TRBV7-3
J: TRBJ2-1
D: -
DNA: TGTGCCAGCAGCTTACTGGCGGGTACCAATGAGCAGTTCTTC
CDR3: CASSLLAGTNEQFF

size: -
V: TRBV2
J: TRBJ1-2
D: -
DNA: TGTGCCAGCAGCCCAGGGGCGCGAGGCTACACCTTC
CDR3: CASSPGARGYTF

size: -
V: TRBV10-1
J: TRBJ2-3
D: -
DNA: TGCGCCAGCAGTCGTTCACAGGGGGGGTTGACAGATACGCAGTATTTT
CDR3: CASSRSQGGLTDTQYF

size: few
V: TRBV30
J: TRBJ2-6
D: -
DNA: TGTGCCTGGAGTGTTACTGGGGCCAACGTCCTGACTTTC
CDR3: CAWSVTGANVLTF

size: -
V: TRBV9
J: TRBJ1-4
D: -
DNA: TGTGCCAGCAGCCCGATCAACAGGGAAAGAGAAGAAAAACTGTTTTTT
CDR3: CASSPINREREEKLFF

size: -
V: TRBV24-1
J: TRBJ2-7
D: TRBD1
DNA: TGTGCCACCAGTGATAACAGGGGGAGCCCCTACGAGCAGTACTTC
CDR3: CATSDNRGSPYEQYF

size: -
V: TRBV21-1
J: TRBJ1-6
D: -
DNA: TGTGCCAGCAGCAAGTACAAGGGACAGCTACCACCCCGACCCTGCTCCTATAATTCACCCCTCCACTTT
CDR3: CASSKYKGQLPPRPCSYNSPLHF

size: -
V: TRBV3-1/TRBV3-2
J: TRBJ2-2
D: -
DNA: TGTGCCAGCAGCCAAGAAAGGAACGGAGGGTGGTACACCGGGGAGCTGTTTTTT
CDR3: CASSQERNGGWYTGELFF

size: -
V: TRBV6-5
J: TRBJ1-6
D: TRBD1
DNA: TGTGCCAGCAAGGGACAGGGAATAGGGGGGTCACCCCTCCACTTT
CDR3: CASKGQGIGGSPLHF

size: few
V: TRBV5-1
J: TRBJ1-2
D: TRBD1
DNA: TGCGCCAGCAGTATTATGGGACAGGGGTCGGATGGCTACACCTTC
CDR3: CASSIMGQGSDGYTF

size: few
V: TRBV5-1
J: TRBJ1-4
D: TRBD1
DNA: TGCGCCAGCGGCCGGGACAGCGCAACTAATGAAAAACTGTTTTTT
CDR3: CASGRDSATNEKLFF

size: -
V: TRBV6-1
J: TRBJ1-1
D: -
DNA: TGTGCCAGCAGTGAAGGGCAGGGGCCTACTTTCTTT
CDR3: CASSEGQGPTFF

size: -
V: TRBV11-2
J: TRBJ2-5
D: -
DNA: TGTGCCAGCAGCCCACTAGTGGCCAAGACCCAGTACTTC
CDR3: CASSPLVAKTQYF

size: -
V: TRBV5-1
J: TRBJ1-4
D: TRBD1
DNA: TGCGCCAGCAGCGTGGAGGGGGACAGGGGAAATGAAAAACTGTTTTTT
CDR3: CASSVEGDRGNEKLFF

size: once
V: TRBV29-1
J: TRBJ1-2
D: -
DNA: TGCAGCTTTCGCCCAGTCTATGGCTACACCTTC
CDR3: CSFRPVYGYTF

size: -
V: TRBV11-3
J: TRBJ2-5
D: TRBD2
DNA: TGTGCCAGCAGCTTCACTAGCGGGAGCCAAAGGCCCCAGTACTTC
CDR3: CASSFTSGSQRPQYF

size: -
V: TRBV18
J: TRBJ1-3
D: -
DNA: TGTGCCAGCTCACCATGGGAGGGAAACACCATATATTTT
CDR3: CASSPWEGNTIYF

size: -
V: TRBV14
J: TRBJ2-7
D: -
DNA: TGTGCCAGCAGCAGCGGACAGTCCACTTACGAGCAGTACTTC
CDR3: CASSSGQSTYEQYF

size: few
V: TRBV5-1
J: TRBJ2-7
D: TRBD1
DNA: TGCGCCAGCAGACTTACAGGGGGCGCCGAGCAGTACTTC
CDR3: CASRLTGGAEQYF

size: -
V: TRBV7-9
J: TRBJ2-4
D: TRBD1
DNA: TGTGCCAGCAGCTTCGGACAGGGCCAGTACTTC
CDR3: CASSFGQGQYF

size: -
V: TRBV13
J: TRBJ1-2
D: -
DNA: TGTGCCAGCAGCTTCCCAGGCTATGGCTACACCTTC
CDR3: CASSFPGYGYTF

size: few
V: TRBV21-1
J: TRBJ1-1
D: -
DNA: TGTGCCAGCAGCAAAGTGAAGGACAGCACTGAAGCTTTCTTT
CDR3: CASSKVKDSTEAFF

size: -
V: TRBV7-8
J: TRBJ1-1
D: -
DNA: TGTGCCAGCAGCTTAGCGGCGGGGGGGGCGCTGCGGACTGAAGCTTTCTTT
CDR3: CASSLAAGGALRTEAFF

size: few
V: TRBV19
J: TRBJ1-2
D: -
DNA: TGTGCCAGTAGTATAGACAGGTCCGCCTATGGCTACACCTTC
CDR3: CASSIDRSAYGYTF

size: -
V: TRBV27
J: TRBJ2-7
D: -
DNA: TGTGCCAGCAGTTTAGGAGCTGAGCAGTACTTC
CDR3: CASSLGAEQYF

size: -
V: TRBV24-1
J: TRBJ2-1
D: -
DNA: TGTGCCACCAGGGGGGCGGAGCGTCCCTACAATGAGCAGTTCTTC
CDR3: CATRGAERPYNEQFF

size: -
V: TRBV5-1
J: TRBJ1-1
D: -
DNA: TGCGCCAGCAGCAAAAGATTAGAGAACACTGAAGCTTTCTTT
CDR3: CASSKRLENTEAFF

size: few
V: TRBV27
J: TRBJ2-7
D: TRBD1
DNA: TGTGCCAGCAGTTTATCTACAGGGGGCGGATACGAGCAGTACTTC
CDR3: CASSLSTGGGYEQYF

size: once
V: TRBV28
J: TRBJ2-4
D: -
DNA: TGTGCCAGCAGTTTTATTAGCTCCAGTTCCGAAAACATTCAGTACTTC
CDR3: CASSFISSSSENIQYF

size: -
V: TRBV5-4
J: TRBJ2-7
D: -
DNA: TGTGCCAGCAGCTTCGGGCCCCAGGGTAAATCGAACGAGCAGTACTTC
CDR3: CASSFGPQGKSNEQYF

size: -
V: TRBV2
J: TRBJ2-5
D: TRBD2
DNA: TGTGCCAGCAGTGCGGGGGTCGGTAGCGGGAGGTTAGAGACCCAGTACTTC
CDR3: CASSAGVGSGRLETQYF

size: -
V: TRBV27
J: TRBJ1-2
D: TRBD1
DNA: TGTGCCAGCAGTTCCGGACAGGCGTACTATGGCTACACCTTC
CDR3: CASSSGQAYYGYTF